These 8 T cell receptor beta chains share one sample of origin, sequenced in a study of blood T cell repertoires in COVID-19. Repertoires were generated with immunoSEQ multiplex PCR, while TCRdb's copy carries only in-frame clones and drops some. The sample yields hundreds of thousands of clones, 90% seen once. Sequenced material: PBMCs or T cells enriched from blood (not recorded which). The receptors come from a man between 60 and 75 years old who had recovered from COVID-19.

The chain employs TRBV30 and TRBJ1-4; weak D call: TRBD1 (5 bases). V was shortened by 3 bases and J by 8 bases, with 19 bases between the two germline ends. The CDR3 consists of 15 residues. Germline V gene lookup returns CDR1 GTSNPN and CDR2 SVGIG (reference sequence). The CDR3 loop reads CAWSPRGRRIEKLFF. The CDR3 DNA is TGTGCCTGGAGCCCCCGGGGGAGGAGGATAGAAAAACTGTTTTTT.

The sample holds a few counts of this clone. As DNA, the CDR3 is TGTGCCAGCAGCTCACACAGGGAGGGCTACACCTTC. Its translation: CASSSHREGYTF. The rearrangement joins TRBV21-1 to TRBJ1-2; the table's D call TRBD1 went unverified against the DNA. TRBV21-1 is flagged as a pseudogene. The CDR3 covers 12 residues.

This chain uses TRBV19 with TRBJ2-1; the D gene is possibly TRBD2 (6 bases). This CDR3 is 13 amino acids long. The germline V and J ends were trimmed by 8 bases and 5 bases, with 13 bases remaining between them. The germline V gene encodes CDR1 LNHDA and CDR2 SQIVND (reference sequence). The CDR3 sequence: CASSPGLNNEQFF. CDR3 in DNA: TGTGCCAGTTCTCCGGGACTTAACAATGAGCAGTTCTTC.

The CDR3 spells CASSLGTSGGTDTQYF. Written as DNA, the CDR3 is TGTGCCAGCAGCTTAGGGACTAGCGGGGGCACAGATACGCAGTATTTT. The V gene is TRBV7-2, the J gene TRBJ2-3; 12 positions match TRBD2. Germline CDR1 and CDR2: SGHTA and FQGNSA. Germline trimming cut 1 base from V and 1 base from J; bases unmatched to any gene: 0. CDR3 size: 16 residues. Filled out from reference TRBV7-2 and TRBJ2-3, the complete variable domain reads GAGVSQSPSNKVTEKGKDVELRCDPISGHTALYWYRQSLGQGLEFLIYFQGNSAPDKSGLPSDRFSAERTGGSVSTLTIQRTQQEDSAVYLCASSLGTSGGTDTQYFGPGTRLTVL.

This chain uses TRBV7-3 with TRBJ2-5, with D hard to call. V lost 1 base and J 4 bases, leaving 10 bases between the germline ends. The CDR3 covers 14 residues. CDR1 and CDR2 (germline): SGHTA, FQGTGA. CDR3 nucleotides: TGTGCCAGCAGCTTAAGGCACTCAGGAGAGACCCAGTACTTC. Translation gives CASSLRHSGETQYF.

V usage is TRBV19 and J usage is TRBJ1-4; D perhaps matches TRBD1 (6 bases). The V end was cut by 8 bases, the J end by 6 bases, with 16 bases between. Germline V gene sequence: CDR1 LNHDA, CDR2 SQIVND (reference sequence). CDR3 length: 14 amino acids. DNA of the CDR3: TGTGCCAGTGGTTACAGGGCGGGGGATGAAAAACTGTTTTTT. This codes for CASGYRAGDEKLFF.

Only one count was recorded for this clone. The junction departs from germline at one end; a sequencing error may be responsible. The genes are TRBV23-1 and TRBJ1-5, with D perhaps matching TRBD1 (6 bases). TRBV23-1 is labeled an ORF, and its function is uncertain. CDR3 size: 18 residues. The CDR3 DNA sequence: TGCGCCAGCAGTCAATCCGCCGGTGCGACCAGGGGTAATCGGCCCCAGCATTTT. Its translation: CASSQSAGATRGNRPQHF.

The chain recombines TRBV13 with TRBJ1-3; D is unresolved. Germline loops: CDR1 PRHDT, CDR2 FYEKMQ (reference sequence). V dropped 5 bases and J dropped 4 bases, with 9 bases sitting between them. The CDR3 loop spans 13 amino acids. CDR3 sequence: CASSTQAGNTIYF. CDR3 nucleotide sequence: TGTGCCAGCAGCACCCAGGCAGGAAACACCATATATTTT.